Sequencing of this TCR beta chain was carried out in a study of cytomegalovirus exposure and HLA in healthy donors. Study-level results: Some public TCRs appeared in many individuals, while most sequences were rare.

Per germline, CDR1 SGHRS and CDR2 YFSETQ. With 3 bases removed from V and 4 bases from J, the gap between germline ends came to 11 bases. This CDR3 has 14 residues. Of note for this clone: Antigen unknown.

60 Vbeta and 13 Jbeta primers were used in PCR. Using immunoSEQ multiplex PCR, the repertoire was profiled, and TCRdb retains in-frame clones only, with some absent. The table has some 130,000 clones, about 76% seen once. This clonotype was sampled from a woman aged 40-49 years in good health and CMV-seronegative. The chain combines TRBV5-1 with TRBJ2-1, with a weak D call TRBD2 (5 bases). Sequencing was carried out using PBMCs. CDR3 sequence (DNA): TGCGCCAGCAGCTACCTGGACTTTTACAATGAGCAGTTCTTC. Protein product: CASSYLDFYNEQFF.